This T cell receptor (beta chain) was documented in a study of blood T cell repertoires in COVID-19. Study background: The origin of the acute and convalescent COVID-19 samples was the United States, Italy and Spain. T cells, B-cell-depleted T cells, or PBMCs provided the cDNA or gDNA that served as material.

Per the original methods: Reference gene primer amplification in the assay estimated nucleated cell counts. Libraries were prepared by immunoSEQ multiplex PCR; TCRdb keeps only in-frame clonotypes and omits some of them. V, J and clone size derive from that table, while D and trimming were established from the DNA sequence. The data show approximately 110,000 clones, 70% to 85% seen once. The sequenced material came from peripheral blood. The receptor comes from a woman older than 75 with active or convalescent COVID-19.

The CDR3: CASSLRGWLYNEQFF. In DNA form, the CDR3 reads TGTGCCAGCAGCCTCAGGGGGTGGTTGTACAATGAGCAGTTCTTC. The genes are TRBV28 and TRBJ2-1; 7 bases are shared with TRBD1. The CDR3 contains 15 residues. Trimming at V came to 6 bases and at J to 4 bases, leaving 9 bases not matched to a gene. CDR1 is MDHEN and CDR2 is SYDVKM in the germline V gene.